Each of the 10 T cell receptor beta chains below was sequenced from the same sample in a study of blood T cell repertoires in COVID-19. Profiling relied on immunoSEQ multiplex PCR, and the TCRdb table lists in-frame clones only, not all of them. In the table there are about 390,000 clones, about 89% of which are singletons. Sequenced input: peripheral blood. Source of these receptors: a woman aged 60-70 years with COVID-19, enrolled during active disease.

The chain carries TRBV5-4 and TRBJ2-4, with 8 bases fitting TRBD2. Trimming cost V 4 bases and J 9 bases; bases outside gene matches: 6. Germline CDR1 is SGHNT and CDR2 is YYREEE (reference sequence). The CDR3 spans 13 residues. CDR3 amino acids: CASSRPGGGIQYF. CDR3 DNA: TGTGCCAGCAGCCGCCCGGGAGGGGGCATTCAGTACTTC.

V is TRBV11-3 and J is TRBJ2-7; the D gene is possibly TRBD2 (6 bases). This CDR3 comprises 15 residues. Deletions cut 2 bases from V and 6 bases from J, with 17 bases between. CDR1 and CDR2 from the germline V gene are SGHNT and YENEEA. CDR3 amino acids: CASSLSGAVKSEQYF. CDR3 in DNA: TGTGCCAGCAGCTTATCGGGAGCGGTAAAGTCCGAGCAGTACTTC.

The rearrangement uses TRBV4-1 and TRBJ1-1, with 7 bases that match TRBD1. This CDR3 comprises 15 residues. CDR1 MGHRA and CDR2 YSYEKL come from the germline V gene. V gave up 5 bases and J gave up 0 bases; unmatched junction bases: 6. The CDR3 loop reads CASSEPTGMNTEAFF. The DNA of the CDR3 is TGCGCCAGCAGCGAGCCGACAGGGATGAACACTGAAGCTTTCTTT.

The rearrangement links TRBV28 to TRBJ1-5; D gene uncertain. Germline V lookup: CDR1 MDHEN, CDR2 SYDVKM. This CDR3 region has 15 residues. V was clipped by 6 bases and J by 3 bases, with 15 bases between them. CDR3 nucleotides: TGTGCCAGCAGCCTCTCAGCGGGGTCCAATCAGCCCCAGCATTTT. Amino acid sequence: CASSLSAGSNQPQHF.

This chain links TRBV24-1 with TRBJ1-1, with D unresolved. The CDR3 covers 13 residues. The V and J ends lost 2 bases and 0 bases respectively, with 3 bases between them. Germline V gene sequence: CDR1 KGHDR, CDR2 SFDVKD. In DNA form, the CDR3 reads TGTGCCACCAGTGATTCGTTGAACACTGAAGCTTTCTTT. Protein sequence: CATSDSLNTEAFF.

Only one count was recorded for this clone. The chain couples TRBV7-3 to TRBJ2-1; a possible D gene is TRBD2 (5 bases). The CDR3 runs 12 residues. In germline, CDR1 is SGHTA, CDR2 FQGTGA. V was trimmed by 5 bases and J by 10 bases, leaving 12 bases between them. The CDR3: CASSLFRGEQFF. Here the CDR3 DNA reads TGTGCCAGCAGCCTGTTTCGCGGGGAGCAGTTCTTC.

V usage is TRBV5-1 and J usage is TRBJ2-7; 9 bases map to TRBD1. J lost 6 bases, V lost 1 base, and 11 bases had no gene match. Germline assignment: CDR1 SGHRS and CDR2 YFSETQ. This CDR3 spans 16 amino acids. The CDR3 DNA reads as TGCGCCAGCAGCTTGACAACCGGGACAGGGTTGCGCGAGCAGTACTTC. Protein product: CASSLTTGTGLREQYF.

The rearrangement uses TRBV15 and TRBJ1-2; possible D gene TRBD1, 5 bases. The germline V gene has CDR1 LNHNV and CDR2 YYDKDF (reference sequence). The germline V and J ends were trimmed by 0 bases and 4 bases, with 12 bases remaining between them. CDR3 size: 15 residues. CDR3 loop: CATSRDGAGTYGYTF. The CDR3 DNA reads TGTGCCACCAGCAGAGATGGGGCAGGTACCTATGGCTACACCTTC. Drawing the rest from reference TRBV15 and TRBJ1-2, the complete variable domain is DAMVIQNPRYQVTQFGKPVTLSCSQTLNHNVMYWYQQKSSQAPKLLFHYYDKDFNNEADTPDNFQSRRPNTSFCFLDIRSPGLGDTAMYLCATSRDGAGTYGYTFGSGTRLTVV.

To note about this clone: A read error may produce the germline difference seen at one junction end. The gene calls are TRBV28 and TRBJ1-4, with TRBD1 matching over 8 bases. Germline V gene data show CDR1 as MDHEN and CDR2 as SYDVKM. CDR3 length: 15 amino acids. The CDR3, as DNA: TGTGCCAACAGTCAACCGGGACAGGCTAATGAAAAACTGTTTTTT. This sequence encodes CANSQPGQANEKLFF.

This rearrangement joins TRBV7-8 to TRBJ2-7; tentative D call: TRBD2 (6 bases). This CDR3 is built from 16 residues. Trimming cost V 6 bases and J 0 bases, with 18 bases left between them. Germline V gene sequence: CDR1 SGHVS, CDR2 FQNEAQ. The CDR3 region is CASRFLGGQGSYEQYF. For the CDR3, the DNA is TGTGCCAGCAGGTTCCTCGGAGGGCAGGGCTCCTACGAGCAGTACTTC. Together with reference TRBV7-8 and TRBJ2-7, the CDR3 gives the full variable domain: GAGVSQSPRYKVAKRGQDVALRCDPISGHVSLFWYQQALGQGPEFLTYFQNEAQLDKSGLPSDRFFAERPEGSVSTLKIQRTQQEDSAVYLCASRFLGGQGSYEQYFGPGTRLTVT.